A single sample gave rise to the 30 T cell receptor beta chains below, sequenced in a study of radiotherapy plus CTLA-4 blockade in lung cancer. TCRdb keeps only in-frame clones here, not all; method: immunoSEQ multiplex PCR. The data show 80,000 to 100,000 clones, more than 75% seen once. The sequenced sample was peripheral blood, obtained from a patient treated with radiotherapy plus ipilimumab. The source is a human donor with non-small cell lung cancer who had a partial response to radiotherapy plus ipilimumab.

This chain connects TRBV28 to TRBJ2-7, with TRBD1 matching over 12 bases. CDR1 and CDR2 (germline): MDHEN, SYDVKM. CDR3 length equals 13 residues. V trimming: 3 bases; J trimming: 12 bases; junction bases outside the gene matches: 6. CDR3 nucleotides: TGTGCCAGCAGTTTTGGGGACAGGGGGCGCTTGTACTTC. This encodes CASSFGDRGRLYF.

The chain joins TRBV30 to TRBJ2-3; 10 bases align to TRBD2. Germline V CDR1 and CDR2: GTSNPN, SVGIG (reference sequence). The CDR3 has 16 residues. The ends lost 1 base at V and 0 bases at J; junction bases unmatched: 4. CDR3 loop: CAWSASSGGSTDTQYF. CDR3 nucleotides: TGTGCCTGGAGTGCATCTAGCGGGGGTAGCACAGATACGCAGTATTTT.

The rearrangement uses TRBV28 and TRBJ1-4, with unresolved D. Germline CDR1 MDHEN, CDR2 SYDVKM. V shed 8 bases and J shed 0 bases, with 13 bases lying between them. CDR3 length: 15 residues. This chain's CDR3 is CASSTSGATNEKLFF. The CDR3 DNA is TGTGCCAGCTCAACTTCCGGGGCAACTAATGAAAAACTGTTTTTT.

A few counts support this clone. The sample contains more than one DNA sequence encoding this CDR3. The rearrangement joins TRBV11-2 to TRBJ2-1, with 15 bases identical to TRBD2. This CDR3 spans 17 amino acids. Germline CDR1 is SGHAT and CDR2 is FQNNGV. V lost 1 base and J lost 7; bases outside the gene matches: 5. This CDR3 is CASSLGTSGRARNEQFF. CDR3 bases: TGTGCCAGCAGCTTAGGGACTAGCGGGAGGGCGAGGAATGAGCAGTTCTTC.

DNA of the CDR3: TGTGCCAGCACGTCCCCGGACAGGGGATACACCGGGGAGCTGTTTTTT. Amino acid sequence: CASTSPDRGYTGELFF. This rearrangement joins TRBV5-8 to TRBJ2-2; 9 nucleotides agree with TRBD1. This CDR3 has 16 amino acids. CDR1 SGHTS and CDR2 YDEGEE come from the germline V gene. Trimming removed 6 bases from V and 3 bases from J; junction bases left unmatched: 9.

The rearrangement links TRBV10-3 to TRBJ1-1, with 8 bases fitting TRBD1. The junction had 2 bases not matched to a gene; V was cut back by 4 bases and J by 1 base. This CDR3 comprises 14 residues. The germline gives CDR1 ENHRY, CDR2 SYGVKD. This chain's CDR3 is CAISGGQGNTEAFF. DNA for the CDR3: TGTGCCATCAGTGGTGGACAGGGGAACACTGAAGCTTTCTTT.

This chain links TRBV2 with TRBJ2-3; D is possibly TRBD1 (5 bases). The CDR3 contains 13 residues. The V end lost 6 bases, the J end lost 5 bases, and 12 bases lay between the germline ends. The germline V gene encodes CDR1 SNHLY and CDR2 FYNNEI. CDR3 loop: CASRKGLRDTQYF. For the CDR3, the DNA is TGTGCCAGCAGGAAGGGGCTGAGAGATACGCAGTATTTT. The full variable domain, with the rest looked up from reference TRBV2 and TRBJ2-3, is EPEVTQTPSHQVTQMGQEVILRCVPISNHLYFYWYRQILGQKVEFLVSFYNNEISEKSEIFDDQFSVERPDGSNFTLKIRSTKLEDSAMYFCASRKGLRDTQYFGPGTRLTVL.

In DNA, the CDR3 is TGTGCCAGCAGTGACAGGGGGCGAGAGACCCAGTACTTC. Its protein product is CASSDRGRETQYF. The V and J genes are TRBV25-1 and TRBJ2-5; 8 bases are shared with TRBD1. The germline gives CDR1 MGHDK, CDR2 SYGVNS. V shed 3 bases and J 4 bases; nucleotides not matched to a gene: 1. The CDR3 is 13 amino acids.

The chain links TRBV5-1 to TRBJ1-2, with TRBD1 matching 8 bases. This CDR3 is 15 amino acids long. Unmatched junction bases numbered 5, after V lost 0 bases and J lost 4 bases. Germline values: CDR1 SGHRS, CDR2 YFSETQ. The CDR3 nucleotides read TGCGCCAGCAGCTTGGGACAGGGGAGAAGCTATGGCTACACCTTC. It yields the protein CASSLGQGRSYGYTF. The full variable domain, completed using reference TRBV5-1 and TRBJ1-2, is KAGVTQTPRYLIKTRGQQVTLSCSPISGHRSVSWYQQTPGQGLQFLFEYFSETQRNKGNFPGRFSGRQFSNSRSEMNVSTLELGDSALYLCASSLGQGRSYGYTFGSGTRLTVV.

This sequence joins TRBV6-5 and TRBJ2-7; D is perhaps TRBD2 (6 bases). Germline V gene sequence: CDR1 MNHEY, CDR2 SVGAGI. The germline V and J ends were trimmed by 9 bases and 6 bases, with 21 bases remaining between them. CDR3 length: 14 amino acids. CDR3 in DNA: TGTGCCAGTCGCCCCCCGGGAGTTCAGGGCGAGCAGTACTTC. This gives the protein CASRPPGVQGEQYF.

The rearrangement uses TRBV19 and TRBJ1-4, with D hard to call. Germline V lookup: CDR1 LNHDA, CDR2 SQIVND (reference sequence). V lost 7 bases and J lost 16, with 19 bases in between. The CDR3 contains 12 residues. This CDR3 reads CASKERDYSTFF. CDR3 DNA: TGTGCCAGTAAAGAAAGAGACTACAGTACGTTTTTT.

The chain uses TRBV10-3 and TRBJ2-5; 9 bases align to TRBD2. The CDR3 runs 14 residues. The V gene's germline CDR1 is ENHRY and CDR2 SYGVKD. Trimming removed 3 bases from V and 3 bases from J; junction bases left unmatched: 2. The CDR3: CAISESSGEETQYF. The CDR3 nucleotides read TGTGCCATCAGTGAATCTAGCGGGGAAGAGACCCAGTACTTC.

The V call is TRBV7-9, the J call TRBJ2-2, with TRBD2 matching 12 bases. This CDR3 spans 18 amino acids. CDR1 SEHNR and CDR2 FQNEAQ come from the germline V gene (reference sequence). V lost 2 bases to trimming and J lost 3 bases; unmatched junction nucleotides: 7. For the CDR3, the DNA is TGTGCCAGCAGCTTATCGCTAGCGGGAGGGCGCGACACCGGGGAGCTGTTTTTT. It codes for CASSLSLAGGRDTGELFF.

The chain employs TRBV6-1 and TRBJ2-6; TRBD2 agrees at 7 bases. Germline loops: CDR1 MNHNS, CDR2 SASEGT. With 1 base clipped from V and 4 bases from J, the junction kept 4 bases outside the gene matches. The CDR3 spans 16 residues. This CDR3 is CASSEGGGRGANVLTF. The CDR3 nucleotides are TGTGCCAGCAGTGAAGGGGGAGGGCGGGGGGCCAACGTCCTGACTTTC.

The chain employs TRBV7-2 and TRBJ2-5; D might be TRBD2 (6 bases). CDR1 and CDR2 (germline): SGHTA, FQGNSA. Trimming removed 5 bases at V and 5 bases at J, with 15 bases between. The CDR3 spans 14 residues. The CDR3 loop is CASSPPGGRETQYF. DNA for the CDR3: TGTGCCAGCAGCCCGCCCGGGGGTCGGGAGACCCAGTACTTC.

The J gene is TRBJ2-3, the V gene TRBV18; perhaps TRBD1 as D (5 bases). Germline V gives CDR1 KGHSH, CDR2 LQKENI. The ends were cut back, 0 bases at V and 1 base at J, with 5 bases in the middle. The length of the CDR3 is 14 residues. CDR3 nucleotides: TGTGCCAGCTCACCACCAGGGGGCACAGATACGCAGTATTTT. As protein: CASSPPGGTDTQYF.

The gene calls are TRBV27 and TRBJ2-7; a weak D match, TRBD2 (5 bases). The CDR3 is 11 residues long. Germline V gene data show CDR1 as MNHEY and CDR2 as SMNVEV (reference sequence). With 6 bases removed from V and 4 bases from J, the gap between germline ends came to 7 bases. The CDR3 spells CASRSGYEQYF. In nucleotides, the CDR3 is TGTGCCAGCAGGTCGGGGTACGAGCAGTACTTC.

This chain connects TRBV30 to TRBJ2-7; TRBD1 agrees at 7 bases. Per the germline V gene, CDR1 is GTSNPN and CDR2 is SVGIG (reference sequence). This CDR3 is 14 amino acids long. After removal of 4 bases from V and 7 bases from J, the junction contained 13 bases not matched to a gene. The CDR3 protein is CAWNENLPRGEQYF. As DNA, the CDR3 is TGTGCCTGGAACGAAAATCTCCCCAGGGGGGAGCAGTACTTC.

V and J are TRBV27 and TRBJ2-7; possibly TRBD1 for D (6 bases). Trimming left V 3 bases short and J 2 bases short, with 14 bases between. The CDR3 loop spans 15 amino acids. In germline, CDR1 is MNHEY, CDR2 SMNVEV (reference sequence). The CDR3 region has the DNA TGTGCCAGCAGTTTTATCGGCAGGGGTCCCTACGAGCAGTACTTC. Its translation is CASSFIGRGPYEQYF.

This clone was seen more than once but under ten times. This chain joins TRBV6-1 and TRBJ2-1; perhaps TRBD2 as D (5 bases). V was shortened by 6 bases and J by 0 bases, with 6 bases between the two germline ends. CDR1 and CDR2 from the germline V gene are MNHNS and SASEGT. CDR3 size: 13 residues. CDR3 sequence: CASSGNSYNEQFF. Written as DNA, the CDR3 is TGTGCCAGCAGCGGGAACTCCTACAATGAGCAGTTCTTC.

The V call is TRBV6-1, the J call TRBJ2-3, with TRBD2 matching over 9 bases. The CDR3 covers 16 residues. With 1 base clipped from V and 5 bases from J, the junction kept 7 bases outside the gene matches. CDR1 and CDR2 (germline): MNHNS, SASEGT. The CDR3 is CASSEGASGTRDTQYF. DNA for the CDR3: TGTGCCAGCAGTGAAGGGGCTAGCGGGACGAGAGATACGCAGTATTTT.

This chain connects TRBV5-6 to TRBJ1-2; tentatively, D is TRBD1 (5 bases). Germline CDR1 and CDR2: SGHDT and YYEEEE. With 1 base removed from V and 3 bases from J, the gap between germline ends came to 7 bases. CDR3 size: 13 residues. The CDR3 is CASSLWGDYGYTF. CDR3 DNA sequence: TGTGCCAGCAGCTTGTGGGGGGACTATGGCTACACCTTC.

This clone came up a few times. This chain connects TRBV27 to TRBJ2-7; 8 nucleotides line up with TRBD1. CDR3 size: 15 residues. CDR1 is MNHEY and CDR2 is SMNVEV in the germline V gene (reference sequence). V dropped 4 bases and J dropped 3; count of bases not matched to a gene: 8. CDR3 region: CASSSKGTGGYEQYF. CDR3 sequence (DNA): TGTGCCAGCAGTTCAAAGGGTACAGGGGGCTACGAGCAGTACTTC.

As for this clone: A read error may produce the germline difference seen at one junction end. The chain is built from TRBV7-9 and TRBJ2-1; 9 bases agree with TRBD1. Germline CDR1 SEHNR, CDR2 FQNEAQ (reference sequence). This CDR3 has 10 residues. CDR3: CRQGDDEQFF. The CDR3 coding sequence is TGCAGACAGGGGGACGATGAGCAGTTCTTC.

This clone came up a few times. The V and J genes are TRBV6-6 and TRBJ1-1; TRBD1 is a possible D gene (5 bases). The CDR3 has 13 amino acids. Germline assignment: CDR1 MNHNY and CDR2 SVGAGI (reference sequence). Trimming stripped 6 bases from V and 1 base from J, with 9 bases between. CDR3 sequence reads: CASRTDSNTEAFF. CDR3 nucleotides: TGTGCCAGCAGGACAGATTCGAACACTGAAGCTTTCTTT.

The sample holds a few counts of this clone. The chain's CDR3 is CASSTAGGVTEAFF. The CDR3 DNA is TGTGCCAGCAGCACGGCAGGGGGAGTAACTGAAGCTTTCTTT. V is TRBV21-1 and J is TRBJ1-1; the table assigns TRBD1, which was not confirmed against the DNA. TRBV21-1 is shown as a pseudogene. This CDR3 region has 14 residues.

There are a few counts of this clone. V usage is TRBV10-3 and J usage is TRBJ1-2, with TRBD1 matching over 11 bases. The length of the CDR3 is 13 residues. The V gene end was trimmed by 10 bases and the J gene end by 10 bases; junction bases not matched to a gene: 11. Per germline, CDR1 ENHRY and CDR2 SYGVKD. The CDR3 is CATGRGQGADYTF. CDR3 DNA sequence: TGTGCCACCGGGCGAGGACAGGGGGCTGACTACACCTTC.

This sequence joins TRBV19 and TRBJ1-2, with a tentative D call TRBD1 (5 bases). Germline V gene data show CDR1 as LNHDA and CDR2 as SQIVND (reference sequence). This CDR3 is 13 amino acids long. The V end lost 5 bases, the J end lost 8 bases, and 15 bases lay between the germline ends. CDR3 coding DNA: TGTGCCAGTAGTCTCTTTCGGGAGGGGGGCTACACCTTC. Protein: CASSLFREGGYTF.

This clone has only a few counts. This chain links TRBV27 with TRBJ2-7; 8 bases fit TRBD2. This CDR3 contains 15 residues. Germline loops: CDR1 MNHEY, CDR2 SMNVEV (reference sequence). The V gene end was trimmed by 6 bases and the J gene end by 1 base; junction bases not matched to a gene: 8. CDR3 nucleotide sequence: TGTGCCAGCAGCTCCCCCCAGCGGGGGTCCTACGAGCAGTACTTC. Translation gives CASSSPQRGSYEQYF.

The chain recombines TRBV19 with TRBJ2-5; TRBD1 matches 10 bases. The CDR3 runs to 13 residues. V dropped 8 bases and J dropped 5; count of bases not matched to a gene: 5. CDR1 LNHDA and CDR2 SQIVND come from the germline V gene (reference sequence). Here the CDR3 DNA reads TGTGCCAGTCGACAGGGGGCGAGGGAGACCCAGTACTTC. It encodes CASRQGARETQYF.